A selection of T cell receptor beta chains follows, all from one sample in a study of memory CD4+ T cells and cytomegalovirus serostatus. The data were produced by immunoSEQ multiplex PCR, yet TCRdb's version contains in-frame clones alone and is incomplete. The sample holds about 50,000 clones, over 65% seen once. The sequenced material came from memory CD4+ T cells from blood. The receptor source for this set is an adult in good health and CMV-seronegative. CDR3s include the opening cysteine and the closing phenylalanine or tryptophan. D genes are given only for firm matches. A row's size may be missing; if present it is once, few, many or a size class.

v_gene: TRBV28
j_gene: TRBJ2-7
abundance: -
d_gene: -
CDR3aa: CASSRTVYEQYF
CDR3nt: TGTGCCAGCAGTCGGACAGTCTACGAGCAGTACTTC

v_gene: TRBV6-5
j_gene: TRBJ1-3
abundance: -
d_gene: -
CDR3aa: CASSNTGTPGNTIYF
CDR3nt: TGTGCCAGCAGTAACACCGGGACCCCTGGAAACACCATATATTTT

v_gene: TRBV5-5
j_gene: TRBJ2-2
abundance: -
d_gene: -
CDR3aa: CASSPGITAGFGGELFF
CDR3nt: TGTGCCAGCAGCCCAGGAATAACGGCAGGGTTTGGCGGGGAGCTGTTTTTT

v_gene: TRBV10-3
j_gene: TRBJ2-3
abundance: -
d_gene: TRBD1
CDR3aa: CAISGGTGYTTDTQYF
CDR3nt: TGTGCCATCAGTGGGGGGACAGGGTATACCACAGATACGCAGTATTTT

v_gene: TRBV14
j_gene: TRBJ1-3
abundance: -
d_gene: -
CDR3aa: CASSQLRGGSGNTIYF
CDR3nt: TGTGCCAGCAGCCAACTCAGGGGAGGATCTGGAAACACCATATATTTT

v_gene: TRBV9
j_gene: TRBJ1-2
abundance: -
d_gene: -
CDR3aa: CASSVMDSNYGYTF
CDR3nt: TGTGCCAGCAGCGTTATGGACAGTAACTATGGCTACACCTTC

v_gene: TRBV27
j_gene: TRBJ1-6
abundance: -
d_gene: -
CDR3aa: CASRVTGLEDSPLHF
CDR3nt: TGTGCCAGCAGGGTGACGGGGCTTGAGGATTCACCCCTCCACTTT

v_gene: TRBV19
j_gene: TRBJ1-2
abundance: -
d_gene: -
CDR3aa: CASSISTVPRPNYGYTF
CDR3nt: TGTGCCAGTAGTATCTCGACAGTACCTCGGCCTAACTATGGCTACACCTTC

v_gene: TRBV19
j_gene: TRBJ1-3
abundance: few
d_gene: -
CDR3aa: CASLTSGEAGNTIYF
CDR3nt: TGTGCCAGCCTTACCTCAGGGGAAGCTGGAAACACCATATATTTT

v_gene: TRBV28
j_gene: TRBJ2-2
abundance: -
d_gene: TRBD1
CDR3aa: CASSSAPGQGAGGELFF
CDR3nt: TGTGCCAGCAGTTCTGCCCCCGGACAGGGGGCCGGCGGGGAGCTGTTTTTT

v_gene: TRBV19
j_gene: TRBJ2-1
abundance: -
d_gene: TRBD2
CDR3aa: CASSLLAGVTNEQFF
CDR3nt: TGTGCCAGTAGTTTACTAGCGGGGGTTACCAATGAGCAGTTCTTC

v_gene: TRBV6-4
j_gene: TRBJ2-1
abundance: -
d_gene: TRBD2
CDR3aa: CASSVISGGEQFF
CDR3nt: TGTGCCAGCAGTGTCATATCGGGGGGTGAGCAGTTCTTC

v_gene: TRBV11-2
j_gene: TRBJ1-1
abundance: -
d_gene: -
CDR3aa: CASSLSENTEAFF
CDR3nt: TGTGCCAGCAGCTTATCGGAGAACACTGAAGCTTTCTTT

v_gene: TRBV5-1
j_gene: TRBJ2-3
abundance: -
d_gene: TRBD2
CDR3aa: CASSLGLLAGGPPQYTDTQYF
CDR3nt: TGCGCCAGCAGCTTGGGTCTACTAGCGGGGGGGCCGCCCCAGTACACAGATACGCAGTATTTT

v_gene: TRBV7-2
j_gene: TRBJ2-1
abundance: once
d_gene: TRBD2
CDR3aa: CASSQPLAGGHNEQFF
CDR3nt: TGTGCCAGCAGCCAACCACTAGCGGGGGGCCACAATGAGCAGTTCTTC

v_gene: TRBV11-2
j_gene: TRBJ2-1
abundance: -
d_gene: -
CDR3aa: CASSLEASTSSYNEQFF
CDR3nt: TGTGCCAGCAGCTTAGAAGCGTCGACGAGCTCCTACAATGAGCAGTTCTTC

v_gene: TRBV7-9
j_gene: TRBJ2-1
abundance: -
d_gene: TRBD2
CDR3aa: CASSLSGGAYNEQFF
CDR3nt: TGTGCCAGCAGCCTATCCGGGGGGGCCTACAATGAGCAGTTCTTC

v_gene: TRBV6-1
j_gene: TRBJ1-2
abundance: few
d_gene: -
CDR3aa: CASRGGNNYGYTF
CDR3nt: TGTGCCAGCAGGGGGGGAAACAACTATGGCTACACCTTC

v_gene: TRBV28
j_gene: TRBJ2-7
abundance: once
d_gene: -
CDR3aa: CASSSQAEVQYF
CDR3nt: TGTGCCAGCAGTTCCCAAGCGGAGGTGCAGTACTTC

v_gene: TRBV5-1
j_gene: TRBJ1-4
abundance: -
d_gene: TRBD1
CDR3aa: CASSFLGQGTEKLFF
CDR3nt: TGCGCCAGCAGCTTCTTGGGACAGGGTACTGAAAAACTGTTTTTT

v_gene: TRBV5-4
j_gene: TRBJ1-2
abundance: -
d_gene: -
CDR3aa: CASSLPRQSNYGYTF
CDR3nt: TGTGCCAGCAGCTTACCCCGACAGTCCAACTATGGCTACACCTTC

v_gene: TRBV7-2
j_gene: TRBJ2-2
abundance: -
d_gene: -
CDR3aa: CASSLGSRGSGGELFF
CDR3nt: TGTGCCAGCAGCTTAGGCTCAAGGGGTTCGGGCGGGGAGCTGTTTTTT

v_gene: TRBV4-1
j_gene: TRBJ1-1
abundance: -
d_gene: -
CDR3aa: CASSQAPLFSSGTEAFF
CDR3nt: TGCGCCAGCAGCCAAGCACCTCTCTTTTCTTCGGGCACTGAAGCTTTCTTT

v_gene: TRBV28
j_gene: TRBJ1-6
abundance: -
d_gene: -
CDR3aa: CASSLMVGLGNSPLHF
CDR3nt: TGTGCCAGCAGTTTGATGGTAGGACTCGGGAATTCACCCCTCCACTTT

v_gene: TRBV11-2
j_gene: TRBJ1-6
abundance: -
d_gene: -
CDR3aa: CASSLDGTAGDSPLHF
CDR3nt: TGTGCCAGCAGCTTAGATGGAACGGCTGGGGATTCACCCCTCCACTTT

v_gene: TRBV5-1
j_gene: TRBJ2-1
abundance: -
d_gene: TRBD1
CDR3aa: CASSLGTGPSSYNEQFF
CDR3nt: TGCGCCAGCAGCTTGGGGACAGGGCCGAGCTCCTACAATGAGCAGTTCTTC

v_gene: TRBV4-1
j_gene: TRBJ1-4
abundance: -
d_gene: -
CDR3aa: CASSRGGTEKLFF
CDR3nt: TGCGCCAGCAGTCGGGGGGGGACTGAAAAACTGTTTTTT

v_gene: TRBV19
j_gene: TRBJ2-1
abundance: few
d_gene: TRBD1
CDR3aa: CASSYRQGADNEQFF
CDR3nt: TGTGCCAGTAGTTACAGACAGGGGGCCGACAATGAGCAGTTCTTC

v_gene: TRBV5-1
j_gene: TRBJ1-1
abundance: -
d_gene: -
CDR3aa: CASSLILNTEAFF
CDR3nt: TGCGCCAGCAGCTTAATCCTGAACACTGAAGCTTTCTTT

v_gene: TRBV2
j_gene: TRBJ2-1
abundance: -
d_gene: TRBD2
CDR3aa: CASPREGTSLNEQFF
CDR3nt: TGTGCCAGCCCCCGCGAGGGGACTAGCCTCAATGAGCAGTTCTTC

v_gene: TRBV6-5
j_gene: TRBJ2-3
abundance: -
d_gene: -
CDR3aa: CASSWLGPHTDTQYF
CDR3nt: TGTGCCAGCAGTTGGTTAGGCCCACACACAGATACGCAGTATTTT

v_gene: TRBV6-6
j_gene: TRBJ1-2
abundance: -
d_gene: -
CDR3aa: CASREGGGFSYGYTF
CDR3nt: TGTGCCAGCAGGGAGGGGGGAGGCTTTAGCTATGGCTACACCTTC

v_gene: TRBV11-3
j_gene: TRBJ2-1
abundance: -
d_gene: -
CDR3aa: CASSLEQGGSSSYNEQFF
CDR3nt: TGTGCCAGCAGCTTAGAGCAGGGGGGGAGTAGCTCCTACAATGAGCAGTTCTTC

v_gene: TRBV28
j_gene: TRBJ2-1
abundance: once
d_gene: -
CDR3aa: CASTPAGTRNNEQFF
CDR3nt: TGTGCCAGCACTCCCGCCGGGACGCGAAACAATGAGCAGTTCTTC

v_gene: TRBV6-1
j_gene: TRBJ2-1
abundance: -
d_gene: TRBD1
CDR3aa: CASSESGQSYNEQFF
CDR3nt: TGTGCCAGCAGTGAATCGGGACAGTCCTACAATGAGCAGTTCTTC

v_gene: TRBV5-6
j_gene: TRBJ2-5
abundance: -
d_gene: TRBD1
CDR3aa: CASSSPNRGQETQYF
CDR3nt: TGTGCCAGCAGCTCCCCCAACAGGGGTCAAGAGACCCAGTACTTC

v_gene: TRBV5-1
j_gene: TRBJ1-2
abundance: -
d_gene: -
CDR3aa: CASSSDSNYGYTF
CDR3nt: TGCGCCAGCAGCAGTGATTCCAACTATGGCTACACCTTC

v_gene: TRBV5-6
j_gene: TRBJ1-2
abundance: -
d_gene: -
CDR3aa: CASSLALGDGYTF
CDR3nt: TGTGCCAGCAGCTTGGCCTTGGGGGATGGCTACACCTTC

v_gene: TRBV29-1
j_gene: TRBJ2-1
abundance: -
d_gene: TRBD1
CDR3aa: CSVAGTGVNEQFF
CDR3nt: TGCAGCGTCGCCGGGACAGGTGTGAATGAGCAGTTCTTC

v_gene: TRBV5-1
j_gene: TRBJ1-6
abundance: -
d_gene: -
CDR3aa: CASSLRGESPLHF
CDR3nt: TGCGCCAGCAGCTTGCGGGGGGAGTCACCCCTCCACTTT

v_gene: TRBV4-3
j_gene: TRBJ1-2
abundance: -
d_gene: -
CDR3aa: CASSRTARGSPYGYTF
CDR3nt: TGCGCCAGCAGCCGAACCGCCCGTGGGTCTCCCTATGGCTACACCTTC

v_gene: TRBV4-1
j_gene: TRBJ2-1
abundance: -
d_gene: TRBD2
CDR3aa: CASSHVLAGHYNEQFF
CDR3nt: TGCGCCAGCAGCCATGTTCTAGCGGGGCACTACAATGAGCAGTTCTTC

v_gene: TRBV30
j_gene: TRBJ1-1
abundance: -
d_gene: TRBD1
CDR3aa: CAWSVQGGEMNTEAFF
CDR3nt: TGTGCCTGGAGTGTACAAGGGGGCGAAATGAACACTGAAGCTTTCTTT

v_gene: TRBV7-6
j_gene: TRBJ2-1
abundance: once
d_gene: TRBD2
CDR3aa: CASSGGTSGGGEQFF
CDR3nt: TGTGCCAGCAGCGGGGGGACTAGCGGGGGTGGTGAGCAGTTCTTC

v_gene: TRBV20-1
j_gene: TRBJ1-6
abundance: -
d_gene: -
CDR3aa: CSAREPGQLHF
CDR3nt: TGCAGTGCTAGAGAGCCTGGGCAGCTCCACTTT

v_gene: TRBV5-5
j_gene: TRBJ1-1
abundance: -
d_gene: -
CDR3aa: CASSSLGGLNTEAFF
CDR3nt: TGTGCCAGCAGCTCTTTGGGGGGGCTGAACACTGAAGCTTTCTTT

v_gene: TRBV5-1
j_gene: TRBJ1-3
abundance: -
d_gene: -
CDR3aa: CAIPRTTATSGNTIYF
CDR3nt: TGCGCCATCCCCAGGACCACAGCCACCTCTGGAAACACCATATATTTT

v_gene: TRBV7-2
j_gene: TRBJ1-5
abundance: -
d_gene: -
CDR3aa: CASSRGWDQPQHF
CDR3nt: TGTGCCAGCAGCCGGGGTTGGGATCAGCCCCAGCATTTT

v_gene: TRBV15
j_gene: TRBJ2-5
abundance: -
d_gene: -
CDR3aa: CATSRDGVQETQYF
CDR3nt: TGTGCCACCAGCAGAGATGGAGTCCAAGAGACCCAGTACTTC

v_gene: TRBV7-9
j_gene: TRBJ2-7
abundance: -
d_gene: TRBD1
CDR3aa: CASSLEQGAEYF
CDR3nt: TGTGCCAGCAGCTTAGAACAGGGGGCGGAATACTTC

v_gene: TRBV7-2
j_gene: TRBJ1-1
abundance: -
d_gene: -
CDR3aa: CASSLLGERGEAFF
CDR3nt: TGTGCCAGCAGCTTATTAGGGGAAAGGGGTGAAGCTTTCTTT

v_gene: TRBV5-5
j_gene: TRBJ2-5
abundance: -
d_gene: -
CDR3aa: CASSLGQHTQETQYF
CDR3nt: TGTGCCAGCAGCTTGGGACAACATACGCAAGAGACCCAGTACTTC

v_gene: TRBV7-9
j_gene: TRBJ2-5
abundance: -
d_gene: -
CDR3aa: CASSLFETQYF
CDR3nt: TGTGCCAGCAGCTTATTTGAGACCCAGTACTTC

v_gene: TRBV5-1
j_gene: TRBJ2-7
abundance: -
d_gene: TRBD2
CDR3aa: CASSLAASGGYEQYF
CDR3nt: TGCGCCAGCAGCTTGGCGGCTAGCGGGGGCTACGAGCAGTACTTC

v_gene: TRBV18
j_gene: TRBJ2-5
abundance: -
d_gene: -
CDR3aa: CASSPPVPRQETQYF
CDR3nt: TGTGCCAGCTCACCACCAGTACCCCGGCAAGAGACCCAGTACTTC